Listed below are T cell receptor beta chains from one sample, sequenced in a study of T cell responses to AZD1222 COVID-19 vaccine. TCRdb's copy holds only in-frame clones and misses some; the assay was immunoSEQ multiplex PCR. Altogether more than 140,000 clones are present, more than 70% being singletons, with the ten largest covering less than 2.5%. The material was peripheral blood, obtained on day 0 of AZD1222 vaccination. The source of these receptors is an adult in good health. The CDR3 runs from the conserved cysteine through the conserved F or W. Fields, in order: V gene, J gene, D gene, clone size, CDR3 DNA, CDR3 protein. D genes are given only for firm matches. The size of a clone is reported for some rows only, either as once, few or many, or as a class for expanded clones.

v_gene: TRBV21-1
j_gene: TRBJ2-1
d_gene: -
abundance: -
CDR3nt: TGTGCCAGCAGCAAAGCGGTCTCCGGGGCCCCATCTAGCTCCTACAATGAGCAGTTCTTC
CDR3aa: CASSKAVSGAPSSSYNEQFF

v_gene: TRBV9
j_gene: TRBJ2-3
d_gene: -
abundance: -
CDR3nt: TGTGCCAGCAGCGTAGTAGGTGAAGCAGATACGCAGTATTTT
CDR3aa: CASSVVGEADTQYF

v_gene: TRBV6-6
j_gene: TRBJ1-4
d_gene: -
abundance: -
CDR3nt: TGTGCCAGCAGTTCCGGGGGAGTGGGGGAAAAACTGTTTTTT
CDR3aa: CASSSGGVGEKLFF

v_gene: TRBV6-1
j_gene: TRBJ1-6
d_gene: -
abundance: -
CDR3nt: TGTGCCAGCAGTGAAGACTCCACCCGGCGGAATTCACCCCTCCACTTT
CDR3aa: CASSEDSTRRNSPLHF

v_gene: TRBV6-5
j_gene: TRBJ2-2
d_gene: -
abundance: -
CDR3nt: TGTGCCAGCAGGCGGGACAACCAGGGGGAGCTGTTTTTT
CDR3aa: CASRRDNQGELFF

v_gene: TRBV5-8
j_gene: TRBJ2-3
d_gene: TRBD1
abundance: -
CDR3nt: TGTGCCAGCAGCTTACAGGGGACAGATACGCAGTATTTT
CDR3aa: CASSLQGTDTQYF

v_gene: TRBV4-3
j_gene: TRBJ1-1
d_gene: -
abundance: -
CDR3nt: TGCGCCAGCAGCACGCACCTGGGAGGGACGAAGGAAGCTTTCTTT
CDR3aa: CASSTHLGGTKEAFF

v_gene: TRBV19
j_gene: TRBJ1-1
d_gene: -
abundance: few
CDR3nt: TGTGCCAGTAGTCCCTGGGGGGGGAACACTGAAGCTTTCTTT
CDR3aa: CASSPWGGNTEAFF

v_gene: TRBV11-2
j_gene: TRBJ1-2
d_gene: -
abundance: -
CDR3nt: TGTGCCAGCAGCTTAGTCCAAGGGGCATATGGCTACACCTTC
CDR3aa: CASSLVQGAYGYTF

v_gene: TRBV4-3
j_gene: TRBJ1-4
d_gene: TRBD1
abundance: -
CDR3nt: TGCGCCAGCAGCCAAGTTTTCGGAGGGGGCCGGGAAAAACTGTTTTTT
CDR3aa: CASSQVFGGGREKLFF

v_gene: TRBV5-4
j_gene: TRBJ2-1
d_gene: TRBD1
abundance: -
CDR3nt: TGTGCCAGCAGCTTTTGGGACAGGGGGAACAATGAGCAGTTCTTC
CDR3aa: CASSFWDRGNNEQFF

v_gene: TRBV5-5
j_gene: TRBJ1-3
d_gene: -
abundance: many
CDR3nt: TGTGCCAGCAGCTTGAGGACGTTAGAGGCTGGAAACACCATATATTTT
CDR3aa: CASSLRTLEAGNTIYF

v_gene: TRBV10-3
j_gene: TRBJ1-3
d_gene: -
abundance: -
CDR3nt: TGTGCCACGTCACAAGACCTCTCTGGAAACACCATATATTTT
CDR3aa: CATSQDLSGNTIYF

v_gene: TRBV2
j_gene: TRBJ2-1
d_gene: -
abundance: -
CDR3nt: TGTGCCAGCAGTGAACAGGGGATGAATGAGCAGTTCTTC
CDR3aa: CASSEQGMNEQFF

v_gene: TRBV2
j_gene: TRBJ2-7
d_gene: TRBD2
abundance: -
CDR3nt: TGTGCCAGCTCAGGACTAGCGGGAGGATCCTACGAGCAGTACTTC
CDR3aa: CASSGLAGGSYEQYF

v_gene: TRBV7-2
j_gene: TRBJ1-6
d_gene: -
abundance: -
CDR3nt: TGTGCCAGCAGCTCACTCCATTACACCGCACCCCTCCACTTT
CDR3aa: CASSSLHYTAPLHF